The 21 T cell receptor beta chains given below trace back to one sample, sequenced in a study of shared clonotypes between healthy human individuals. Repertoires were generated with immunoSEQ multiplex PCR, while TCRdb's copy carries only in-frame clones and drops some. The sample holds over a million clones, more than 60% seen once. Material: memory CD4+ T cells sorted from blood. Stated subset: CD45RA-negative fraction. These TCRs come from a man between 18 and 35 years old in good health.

The CDR3 region is CASSDGTSYEQYF. In DNA, the CDR3 is TGCGCCAGCAGTGATGGGACTAGCTACGAGCAGTACTTC. This chain joins TRBV10-1 and TRBJ2-7, with TRBD2 matching over 8 bases. Germline-derived CDR1 and CDR2 are WNHNN and SYGVQD (reference sequence). V dropped 3 bases and J dropped 3; count of bases not matched to a gene: 1. This CDR3 contains 13 residues.

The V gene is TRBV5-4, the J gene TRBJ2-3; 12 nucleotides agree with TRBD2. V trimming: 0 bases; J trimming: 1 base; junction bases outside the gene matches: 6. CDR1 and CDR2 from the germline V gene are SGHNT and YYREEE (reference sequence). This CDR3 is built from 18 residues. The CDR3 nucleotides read TGTGCCAGCAGCTTGGGGCTAGCGGGAGGGGTTGGCACAGATACGCAGTATTTT. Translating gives CASSLGLAGGVGTDTQYF.

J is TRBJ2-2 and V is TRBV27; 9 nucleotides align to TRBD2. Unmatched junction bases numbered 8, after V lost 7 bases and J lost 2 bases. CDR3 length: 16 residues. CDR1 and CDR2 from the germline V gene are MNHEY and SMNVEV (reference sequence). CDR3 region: CASTVGLARNTGELFF. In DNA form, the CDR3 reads TGTGCCAGCACCGTCGGACTAGCGAGAAACACCGGGGAGCTGTTTTTT.

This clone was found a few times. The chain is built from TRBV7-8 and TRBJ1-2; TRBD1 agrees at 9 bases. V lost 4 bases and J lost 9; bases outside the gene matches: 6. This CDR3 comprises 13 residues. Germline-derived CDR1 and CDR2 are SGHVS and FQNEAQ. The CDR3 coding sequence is TGTGCCAGCAGCTCCGACAGGGGGAGAAGCTACACCTTC. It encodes CASSSDRGRSYTF.

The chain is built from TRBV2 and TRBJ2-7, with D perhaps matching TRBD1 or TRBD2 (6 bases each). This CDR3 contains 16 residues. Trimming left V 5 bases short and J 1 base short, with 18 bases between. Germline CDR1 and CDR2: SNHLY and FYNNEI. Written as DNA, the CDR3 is TGTGCCAGCAGTACCCCGGACACAGGGAGGTCCTACGAGCAGTACTTC. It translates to CASSTPDTGRSYEQYF. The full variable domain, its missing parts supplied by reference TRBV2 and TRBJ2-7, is EPEVTQTPSHQVTQMGQEVILRCVPISNHLYFYWYRQILGQKVEFLVSFYNNEISEKSEIFDDQFSVERPDGSNFTLKIRSTKLEDSAMYFCASSTPDTGRSYEQYFGPGTRLTVT.

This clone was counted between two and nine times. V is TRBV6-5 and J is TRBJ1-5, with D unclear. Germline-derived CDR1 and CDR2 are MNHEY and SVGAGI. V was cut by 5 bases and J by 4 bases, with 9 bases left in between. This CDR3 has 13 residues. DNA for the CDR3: TGTGCCAGCAGTCGGGAGGCTAATCAGCCCCAGCATTTT. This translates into CASSREANQPQHF.

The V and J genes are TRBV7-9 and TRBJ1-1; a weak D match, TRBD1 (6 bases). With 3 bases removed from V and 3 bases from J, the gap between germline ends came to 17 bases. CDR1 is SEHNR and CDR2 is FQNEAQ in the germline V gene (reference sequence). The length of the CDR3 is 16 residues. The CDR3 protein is CASSFGQGPSHTEAFF. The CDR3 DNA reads TGTGCCAGCAGCTTCGGTCAGGGGCCATCCCACACTGAAGCTTTCTTT.

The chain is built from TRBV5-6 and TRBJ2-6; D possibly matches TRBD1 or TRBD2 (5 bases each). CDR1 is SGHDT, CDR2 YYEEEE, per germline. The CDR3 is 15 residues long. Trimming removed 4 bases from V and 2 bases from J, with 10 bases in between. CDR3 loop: CASSVEGTGANVLTF. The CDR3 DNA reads TGTGCCAGCAGCGTCGAGGGGACTGGGGCCAACGTCCTGACTTTC.

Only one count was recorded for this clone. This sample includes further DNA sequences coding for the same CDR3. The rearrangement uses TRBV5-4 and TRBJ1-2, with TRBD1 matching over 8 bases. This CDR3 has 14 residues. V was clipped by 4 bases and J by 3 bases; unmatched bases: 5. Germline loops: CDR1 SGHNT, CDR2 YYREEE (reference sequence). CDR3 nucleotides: TGTGCCAGCAGCCCAGACAGGGGCTACTATGGCTACACCTTC. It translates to CASSPDRGYYGYTF.

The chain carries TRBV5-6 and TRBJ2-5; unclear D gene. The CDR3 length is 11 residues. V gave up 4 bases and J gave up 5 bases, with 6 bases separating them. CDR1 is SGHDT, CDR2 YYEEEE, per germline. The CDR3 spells CASSRAETQYF. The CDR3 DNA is TGTGCCAGCAGCCGTGCGGAGACCCAGTACTTC.

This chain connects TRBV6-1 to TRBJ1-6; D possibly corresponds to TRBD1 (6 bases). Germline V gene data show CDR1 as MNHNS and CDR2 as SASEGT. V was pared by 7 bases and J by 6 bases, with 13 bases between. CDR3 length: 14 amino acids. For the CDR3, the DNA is TGTGCCAGCAACTGGGGGCAAACTAATTCACCCCTCCACTTT. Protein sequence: CASNWGQTNSPLHF.

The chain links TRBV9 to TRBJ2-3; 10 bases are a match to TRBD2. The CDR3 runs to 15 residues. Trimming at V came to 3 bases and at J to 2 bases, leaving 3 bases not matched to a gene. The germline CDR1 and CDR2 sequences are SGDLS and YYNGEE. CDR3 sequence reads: CASSATSGNTDTQYF. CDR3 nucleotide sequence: TGTGCCAGCAGCGCCACTAGCGGGAACACAGATACGCAGTATTTT.

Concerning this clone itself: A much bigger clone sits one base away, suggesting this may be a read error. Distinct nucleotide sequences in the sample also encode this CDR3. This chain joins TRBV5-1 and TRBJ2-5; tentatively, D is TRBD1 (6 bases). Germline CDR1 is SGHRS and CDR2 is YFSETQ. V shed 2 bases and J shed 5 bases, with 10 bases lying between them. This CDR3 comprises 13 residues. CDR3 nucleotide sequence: TGCGCCAGCAGCTTACGACAGGAGGAGACCCAGTACTTC. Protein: CASSLRQEETQYF.

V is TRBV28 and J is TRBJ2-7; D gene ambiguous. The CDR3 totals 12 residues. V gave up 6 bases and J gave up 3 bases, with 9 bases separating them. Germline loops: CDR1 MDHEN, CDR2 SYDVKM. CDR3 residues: CASSLDHYEQYF. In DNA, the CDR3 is TGTGCCAGCAGCTTAGACCACTACGAGCAGTACTTC.

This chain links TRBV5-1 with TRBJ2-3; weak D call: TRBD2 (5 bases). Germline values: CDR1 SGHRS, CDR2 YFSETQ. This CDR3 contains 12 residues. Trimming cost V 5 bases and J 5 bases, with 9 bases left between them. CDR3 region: CASRLEGDTQYF. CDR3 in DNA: TGCGCCAGCAGACTCGAGGGAGATACGCAGTATTTT.

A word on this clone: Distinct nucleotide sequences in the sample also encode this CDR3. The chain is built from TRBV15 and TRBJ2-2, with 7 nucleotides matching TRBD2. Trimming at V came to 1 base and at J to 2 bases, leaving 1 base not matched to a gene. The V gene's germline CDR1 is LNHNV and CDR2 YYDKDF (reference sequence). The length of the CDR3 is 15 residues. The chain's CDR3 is CATSRGGGNTGELFF. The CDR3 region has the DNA TGTGCCACCAGCAGAGGCGGGGGAAACACCGGGGAGCTGTTTTTT.

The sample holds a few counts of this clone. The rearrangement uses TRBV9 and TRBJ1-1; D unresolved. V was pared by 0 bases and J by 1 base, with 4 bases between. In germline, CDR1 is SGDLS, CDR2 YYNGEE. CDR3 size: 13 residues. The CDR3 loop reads CASSVVTNTEAFF. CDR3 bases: TGTGCCAGCAGCGTAGTTACGAACACTGAAGCTTTCTTT.

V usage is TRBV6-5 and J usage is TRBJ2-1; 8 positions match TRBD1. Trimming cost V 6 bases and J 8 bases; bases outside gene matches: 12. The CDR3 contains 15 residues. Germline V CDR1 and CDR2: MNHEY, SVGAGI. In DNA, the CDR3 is TGTGCCAGCAGACTACAGGGGGGACGGGTCCATGAGCAGTTCTTC. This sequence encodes CASRLQGGRVHEQFF.

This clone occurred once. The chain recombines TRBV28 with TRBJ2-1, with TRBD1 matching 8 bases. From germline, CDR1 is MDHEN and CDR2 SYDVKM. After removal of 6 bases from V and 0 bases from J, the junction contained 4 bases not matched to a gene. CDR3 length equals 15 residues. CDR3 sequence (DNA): TGTGCCAGCAGAACCGACAGGGGCTCCTACAATGAGCAGTTCTTC. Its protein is CASRTDRGSYNEQFF.

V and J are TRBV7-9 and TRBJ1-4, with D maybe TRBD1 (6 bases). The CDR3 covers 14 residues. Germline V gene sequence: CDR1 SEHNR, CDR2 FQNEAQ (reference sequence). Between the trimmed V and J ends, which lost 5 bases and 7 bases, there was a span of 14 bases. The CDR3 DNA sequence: TGTGCCAGCAGCGACCGGGACACCATTGAAAAACTGTTTTTT. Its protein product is CASSDRDTIEKLFF.

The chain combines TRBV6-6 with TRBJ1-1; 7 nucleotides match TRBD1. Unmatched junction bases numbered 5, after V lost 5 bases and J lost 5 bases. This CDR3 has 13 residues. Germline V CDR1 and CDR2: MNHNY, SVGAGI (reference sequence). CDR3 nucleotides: TGTGCCAGCAGTCTTCTGACAGGGACTGAAGCTTTCTTT. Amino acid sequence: CASSLLTGTEAFF.